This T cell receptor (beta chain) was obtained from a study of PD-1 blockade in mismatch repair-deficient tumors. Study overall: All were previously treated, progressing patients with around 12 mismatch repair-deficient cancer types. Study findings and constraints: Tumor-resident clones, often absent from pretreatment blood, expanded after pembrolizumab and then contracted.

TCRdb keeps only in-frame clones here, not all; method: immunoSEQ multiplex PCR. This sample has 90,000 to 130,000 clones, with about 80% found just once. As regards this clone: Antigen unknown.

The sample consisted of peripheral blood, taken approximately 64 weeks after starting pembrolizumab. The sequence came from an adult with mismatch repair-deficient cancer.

The CDR3 loop is CASTMSPSGANVLTF. CDR3 in DNA: TGTGCCAGTACCATGTCCCCCTCTGGGGCCAACGTCCTGACTTTC. V usage is TRBV19 and J usage is TRBJ2-6, with unresolved D. The CDR3 totals 15 residues. The ends were cut back, 7 bases at V and 0 bases at J, with 10 bases in the middle. CDR1 and CDR2 (germline): LNHDA, SQIVND (reference sequence).